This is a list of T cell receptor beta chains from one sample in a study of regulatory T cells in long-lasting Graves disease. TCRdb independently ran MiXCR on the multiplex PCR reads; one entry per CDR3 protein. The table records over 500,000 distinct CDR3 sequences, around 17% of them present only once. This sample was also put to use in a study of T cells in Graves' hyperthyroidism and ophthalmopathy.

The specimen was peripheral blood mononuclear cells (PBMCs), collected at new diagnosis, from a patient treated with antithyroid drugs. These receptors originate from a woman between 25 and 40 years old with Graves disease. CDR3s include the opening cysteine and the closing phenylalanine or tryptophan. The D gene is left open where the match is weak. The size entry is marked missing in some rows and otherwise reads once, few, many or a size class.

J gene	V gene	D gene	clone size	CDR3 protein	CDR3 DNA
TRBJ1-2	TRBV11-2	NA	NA	CASRGGGGLNYGYTF	TGTGCCAGCAGGGGAGGGGGGGGGCTTAACTATGGCTACACCTTC
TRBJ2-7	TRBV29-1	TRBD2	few	CSVEWGSGFSEQYF	TGCAGCGTTGAATGGGGTAGCGGGTTTAGCGAGCAGTACTTC
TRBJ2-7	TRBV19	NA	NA	CASSNPGGAGAYEQYF	TGTGCCAGTAGTAACCCAGGGGGGGCTGGGGCCTACGAGCAGTACTTC
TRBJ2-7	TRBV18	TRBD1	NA	CASSSRGPTYEQYF	TGTGCCAGCTCCTCGAGGGGGCCTACCTACGAGCAGTACTTC
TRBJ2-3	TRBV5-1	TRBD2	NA	CASALAGVGTDTQYF	TGCGCCAGCGCGCTAGCGGGAGTGGGAACAGATACGCAGTATTTT
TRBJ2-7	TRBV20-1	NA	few	CSARGPRDYEQYF	TGCAGTGCTAGAGGGCCCAGGGACTACGAGCAGTACTTC
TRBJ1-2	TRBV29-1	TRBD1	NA	CSVSTGQGYGYTF	TGCAGCGTTTCGACGGGACAGGGGTATGGCTACACCTTC
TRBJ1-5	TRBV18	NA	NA	CAISTVQGGNQPQHF	TGTGCCATCTCAACCGTACAGGGCGGAAATCAGCCCCAGCATTTT
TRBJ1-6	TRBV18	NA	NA	CASSPSEGKGSPLHF	TGTGCCAGCTCCCCGTCCGAGGGGAAGGGTTCACCCCTCCACTTT
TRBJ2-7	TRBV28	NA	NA	CASSPWAATYEQYF	TGTGCCAGCAGCCCTTGGGCGGCGACCTACGAGCAGTACTTC
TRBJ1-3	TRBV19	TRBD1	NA	CASSTTGTGDISGNTIYF	TGTGCCAGTAGTACAACCGGGACAGGGGACATCTCTGGAAACACCATATATTTT
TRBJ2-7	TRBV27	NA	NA	CASSKNGYEQYF	TGTGCCAGCAGTAAAAACGGGTACGAGCAGTACTTC
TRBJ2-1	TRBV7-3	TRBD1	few	CASSPTGDGYNEQFF	TGTGCCAGCAGCCCTACAGGGGACGGGTACAATGAGCAGTTCTTC
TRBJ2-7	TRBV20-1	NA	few	CSARGVLGPGDYEQYF	TGCAGTGCTAGAGGGGTTCTCGGGCCGGGGGACTACGAGCAGTACTTC
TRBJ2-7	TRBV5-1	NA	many	CASSLSAGSYEQYF	TGCGCCAGCAGCTTGTCGGCAGGGTCCTACGAGCAGTACTTC
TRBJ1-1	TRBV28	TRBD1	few	CASSLPGQQTREAFF	TGTGCCAGCAGTTTACCGGGACAGCAGACAAGAGAAGCTTTCTTT
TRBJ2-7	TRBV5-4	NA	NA	CASSALYGSYGEQYF	TGTGCCAGCAGCGCCTTGTATGGGTCTTATGGGGAGCAGTACTTC
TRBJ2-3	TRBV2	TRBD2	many	CASSEGLTLGTQYF	TGTGCCAGCAGTGAGGGACTAACGCTCGGTACGCAGTATTTT
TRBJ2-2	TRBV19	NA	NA	CASSIGWTYTGELFF	TGTGCCAGTAGTATAGGGTGGACCTACACCGGGGAGCTGTTTTTT
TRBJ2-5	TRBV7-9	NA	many	CASSITGLGPAQYF	TGTGCCAGCAGCATCACGGGACTGGGCCCAGCCCAGTACTTC
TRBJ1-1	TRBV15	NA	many	CATSRGRGVSNTEAFF	TGTGCCACCAGCAGAGGTAGGGGTGTATCGAACACTGAAGCTTTCTTT
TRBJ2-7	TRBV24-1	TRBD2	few	CATSEGTSGHEQYF	TGTGCCACCAGTGAGGGTACTAGCGGGCACGAGCAGTACTTC
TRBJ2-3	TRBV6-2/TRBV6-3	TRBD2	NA	CASRERGGESTDTQYF	TGTGCCAGCAGGGAGCGGGGAGGGGAGAGCACAGATACGCAGTATTTT
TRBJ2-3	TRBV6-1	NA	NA	CASSEVKGGDTQYF	TGTGCCAGCAGTGAAGTTAAGGGGGGAGATACGCAGTATTTT
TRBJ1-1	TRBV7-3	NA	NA	CASSPGRTAGTEAFF	TGTGCCAGCAGCCCTGGCAGAACCGCGGGCACTGAAGCTTTCTTT
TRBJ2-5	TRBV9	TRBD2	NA	CASSPHPSGQETQYF	TGTGCCAGCAGCCCCCACCCTAGCGGACAAGAGACCCAGTACTTC
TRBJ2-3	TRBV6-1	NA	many	CASRYGGSPDTQYF	TGTGCCAGCAGGTACGGTGGGAGTCCAGATACGCAGTATTTT
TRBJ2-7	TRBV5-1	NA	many	CASGWDVSYEQYF	TGCGCCAGCGGCTGGGACGTCTCCTACGAGCAGTACTTC
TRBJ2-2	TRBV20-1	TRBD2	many	CSATRGRSGLGELFF	TGCAGTGCAACCCGCGGGAGGTCCGGTCTGGGGGAGCTGTTTTTT
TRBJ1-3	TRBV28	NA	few	CASSLTGTGSTIYF	TGTGCCAGCAGTTTAACAGGGACTGGAAGCACCATATATTTT
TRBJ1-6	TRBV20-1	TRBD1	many	CSAFTQGTHNSPLHF	TGCAGTGCTTTTACACAGGGGACCCATAATTCACCCCTCCACTTT
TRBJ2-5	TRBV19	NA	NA	CASSPQTAQETQYF	TGTGCCAGTAGCCCACAGACTGCCCAAGAGACCCAGTACTTC
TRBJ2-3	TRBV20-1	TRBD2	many	CSAVPPTGTSATDTQYF	TGCAGTGCAGTACCCCCAACCGGGACTAGCGCCACAGATACGCAGTATTTT
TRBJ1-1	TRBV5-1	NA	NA	CASSLGQDRNTEAFF	TGCGCCAGCAGCTTAGGCCAGGATCGAAACACTGAAGCTTTCTTT
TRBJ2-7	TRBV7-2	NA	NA	CASSFNIYEQYF	TGTGCCAGCAGCTTTAATATCTACGAGCAGTACTTC
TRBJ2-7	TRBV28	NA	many	CASSLPVVPGEQYF	TGTGCCAGCAGTTTACCCGTCGTACCGGGTGAGCAGTACTTC
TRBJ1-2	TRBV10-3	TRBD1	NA	CAISPGQGTGGYTF	TGTGCCATCAGCCCGGGACAGGGGACGGGAGGCTACACCTTC
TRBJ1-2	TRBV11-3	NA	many	CASSFPPTAYGYTF	TGTGCCAGCAGCTTCCCCCCGACCGCCTATGGCTACACCTTC
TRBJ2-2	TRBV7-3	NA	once	CASSLAGPPNTGELFF	TGTGCCAGCAGCCTCGCAGGACCGCCGAACACCGGGGAGCTGTTTTTT
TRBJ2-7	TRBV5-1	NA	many	CASSFDGYEQYF	TGCGCCAGCAGCTTCGACGGCTACGAGCAGTACTTC
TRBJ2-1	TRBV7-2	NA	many	CASSLGIGLPYNEQFF	TGTGCCAGCAGCTTAGGTATCGGACTACCCTACAATGAGCAGTTCTTC
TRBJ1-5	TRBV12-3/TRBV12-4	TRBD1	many	CASSPTGGGNQPQHF	TGTGCCAGCAGCCCTACAGGGGGCGGCAATCAGCCCCAGCATTTT
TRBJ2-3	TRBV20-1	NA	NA	CSASGGGSNPDTQYF	TGCAGTGCTAGTGGTGGAGGGTCGAACCCAGATACGCAGTATTTT
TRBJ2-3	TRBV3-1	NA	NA	CASSGTVAVSGATRDTQYF	TGTGCCAGCAGCGGTACAGTAGCGGTCAGCGGAGCCACTCGGGATACGCAGTATTTT